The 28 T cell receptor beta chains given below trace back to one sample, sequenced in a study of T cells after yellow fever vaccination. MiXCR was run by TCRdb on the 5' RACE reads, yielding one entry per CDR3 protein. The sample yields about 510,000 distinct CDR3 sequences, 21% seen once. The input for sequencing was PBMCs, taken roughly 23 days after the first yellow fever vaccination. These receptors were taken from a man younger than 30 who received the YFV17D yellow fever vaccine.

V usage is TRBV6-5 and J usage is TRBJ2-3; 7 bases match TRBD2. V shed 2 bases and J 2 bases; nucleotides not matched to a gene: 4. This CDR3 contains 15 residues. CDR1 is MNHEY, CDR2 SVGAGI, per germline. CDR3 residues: CASSYKRLATDTQYF. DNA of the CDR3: TGTGCCAGCAGTTACAAGAGACTAGCCACAGATACGCAGTATTTT.

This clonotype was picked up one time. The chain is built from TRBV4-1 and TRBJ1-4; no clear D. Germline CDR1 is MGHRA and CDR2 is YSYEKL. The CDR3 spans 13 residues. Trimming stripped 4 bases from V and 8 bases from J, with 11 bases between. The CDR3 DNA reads TGCGCCAGCAGCCCCCGCGGGGAAGAAAAACTGTTTTTT. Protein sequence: CASSPRGEEKLFF.

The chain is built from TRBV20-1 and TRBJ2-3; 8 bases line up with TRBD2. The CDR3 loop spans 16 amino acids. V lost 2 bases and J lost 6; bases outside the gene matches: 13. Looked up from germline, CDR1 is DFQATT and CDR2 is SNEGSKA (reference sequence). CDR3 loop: CSARLAGLTPGDTQYF. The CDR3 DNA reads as TGCAGTGCTAGATTAGCGGGACTCACCCCGGGGGATACGCAGTATTTT.

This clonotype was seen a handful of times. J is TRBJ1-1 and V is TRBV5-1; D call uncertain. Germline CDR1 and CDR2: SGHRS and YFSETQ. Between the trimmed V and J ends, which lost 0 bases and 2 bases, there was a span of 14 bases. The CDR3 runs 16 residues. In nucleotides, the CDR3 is TGCGCCAGCAGCTTGGGAGGGTTTGACCCTAACACTGAAGCTTTCTTT. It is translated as CASSLGGFDPNTEAFF. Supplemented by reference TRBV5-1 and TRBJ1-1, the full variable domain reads KAGVTQTPRYLIKTRGQQVTLSCSPISGHRSVSWYQQTPGQGLQFLFEYFSETQRNKGNFPGRFSGRQFSNSRSEMNVSTLELGDSALYLCASSLGGFDPNTEAFFGQGTRLTVV.

The CDR3 spells CSASKQGAEQYF. CDR3 nucleotide sequence: TGCAGTGCTTCAAAGCAGGGGGCCGAGCAGTACTTC. V gene TRBV20-1 combines with J gene TRBJ2-7; TRBD1 agrees at 8 bases. CDR3 length equals 12 residues. Germline V gene data show CDR1 as DFQATT and CDR2 as SNEGSKA (reference sequence). J was trimmed by 6 bases and V by 5 bases; bases with no gene match: 6.

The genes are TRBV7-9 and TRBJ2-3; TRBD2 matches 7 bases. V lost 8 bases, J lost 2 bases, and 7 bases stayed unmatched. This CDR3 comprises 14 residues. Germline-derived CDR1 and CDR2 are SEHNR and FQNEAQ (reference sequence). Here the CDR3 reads CASGSGGLTDTQYF. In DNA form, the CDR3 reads TGTGCCAGCGGATCGGGGGGTCTCACAGATACGCAGTATTTT.

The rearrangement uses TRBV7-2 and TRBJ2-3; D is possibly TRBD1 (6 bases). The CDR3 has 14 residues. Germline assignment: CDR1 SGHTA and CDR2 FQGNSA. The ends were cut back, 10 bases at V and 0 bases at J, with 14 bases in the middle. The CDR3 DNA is TGTGCCACCACAGGGCGGCCTAGCACAGATACGCAGTATTTT. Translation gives CATTGRPSTDTQYF.

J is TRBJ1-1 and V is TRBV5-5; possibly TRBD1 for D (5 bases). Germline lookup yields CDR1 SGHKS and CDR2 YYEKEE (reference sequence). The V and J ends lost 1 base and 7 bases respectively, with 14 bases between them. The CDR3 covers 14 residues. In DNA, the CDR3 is TGTGCCAGCAGCTTGAGGGGTCAAAGCCTTGAAGCTTTCTTT. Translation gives CASSLRGQSLEAFF.

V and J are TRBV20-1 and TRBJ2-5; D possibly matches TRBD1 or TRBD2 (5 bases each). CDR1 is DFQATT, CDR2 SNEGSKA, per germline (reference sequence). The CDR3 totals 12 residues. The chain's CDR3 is CCIKAGRETQYF. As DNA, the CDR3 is TGCTGTATAAAGGCAGGGAGAGAGACCCAGTACTTC.

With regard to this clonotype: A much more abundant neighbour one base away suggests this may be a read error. CDR3 amino acids: CASSIQYNEQFF. CDR3 in DNA: TGTGCCAGCAGCATACAGTACAATGAGCAGTTCTTC. The chain uses TRBV7-2 and TRBJ2-1; D ambiguous. The CDR3 has 12 amino acids. Germline CDR1 is SGHTA and CDR2 is FQGNSA. Deletions cut 5 bases from V and 4 bases from J, with 6 bases between.

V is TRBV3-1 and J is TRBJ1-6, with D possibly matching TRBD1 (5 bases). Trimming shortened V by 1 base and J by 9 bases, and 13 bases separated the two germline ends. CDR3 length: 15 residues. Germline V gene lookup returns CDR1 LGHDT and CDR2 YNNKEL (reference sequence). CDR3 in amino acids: CASSQVWGGGSPLHF. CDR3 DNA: TGTGCCAGCAGCCAAGTGTGGGGCGGCGGTTCACCCCTCCACTTT.

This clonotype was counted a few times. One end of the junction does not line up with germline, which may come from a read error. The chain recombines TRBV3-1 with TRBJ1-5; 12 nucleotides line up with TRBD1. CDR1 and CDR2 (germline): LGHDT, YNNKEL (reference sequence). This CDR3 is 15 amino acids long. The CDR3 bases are TGTGCCAGCAGTCAAGGGACAGGGGGCGATCAGCCCCAGCATTTT. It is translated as CASSQGTGGDQPQHF.

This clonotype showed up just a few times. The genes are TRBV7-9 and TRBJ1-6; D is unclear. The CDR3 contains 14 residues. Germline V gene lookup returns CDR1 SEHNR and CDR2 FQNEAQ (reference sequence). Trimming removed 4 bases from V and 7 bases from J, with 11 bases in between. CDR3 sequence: CASSSGRANSPLHF. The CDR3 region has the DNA TGTGCCAGCAGCTCGGGTAGGGCAAATTCACCCCTCCACTTT. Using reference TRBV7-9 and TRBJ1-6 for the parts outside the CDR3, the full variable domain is DTGVSQNPRHKITKRGQNVTFRCDPISEHNRLYWYRQTLGQGPEFLTYFQNEAQLEKSRLLSDRFSAERPKGSFSTLEIQRTEQGDSAMYLCASSSGRANSPLHFGNGTRLTVT.

For the CDR3, the DNA is TGTGCCAGCAGCACCTGGGACAGGACAGATACGCAGTATTTT. Protein: CASSTWDRTDTQYF. This chain links TRBV7-2 with TRBJ2-3, with 8 bases fitting TRBD1. Germline CDR1 SGHTA, CDR2 FQGNSA. Trimming removed 5 bases from V and 3 bases from J; junction bases left unmatched: 4. The CDR3 spans 14 residues. Using reference TRBV7-2 and TRBJ2-3 for the parts outside the CDR3, the full variable domain is GAGVSQSPSNKVTEKGKDVELRCDPISGHTALYWYRQSLGQGLEFLIYFQGNSAPDKSGLPSDRFSAERTGGSVSTLTIQRTQQEDSAVYLCASSTWDRTDTQYFGPGTRLTVL.

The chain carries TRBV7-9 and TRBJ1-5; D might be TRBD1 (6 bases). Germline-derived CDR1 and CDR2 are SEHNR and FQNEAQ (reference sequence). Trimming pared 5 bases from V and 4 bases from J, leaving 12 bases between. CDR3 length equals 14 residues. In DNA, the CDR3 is TGTGCCAGCAGCGTTGGGGGCCCAAATCAGCCCCAGCATTTT. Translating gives CASSVGGPNQPQHF.

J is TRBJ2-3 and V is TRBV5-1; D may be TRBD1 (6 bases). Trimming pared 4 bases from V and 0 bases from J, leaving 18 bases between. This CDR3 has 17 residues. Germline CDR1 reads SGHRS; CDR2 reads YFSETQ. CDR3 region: CASSLARDTDSTDTQYF. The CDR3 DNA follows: TGCGCCAGCAGCCTCGCCAGGGACACGGACAGCACAGATACGCAGTATTTT.

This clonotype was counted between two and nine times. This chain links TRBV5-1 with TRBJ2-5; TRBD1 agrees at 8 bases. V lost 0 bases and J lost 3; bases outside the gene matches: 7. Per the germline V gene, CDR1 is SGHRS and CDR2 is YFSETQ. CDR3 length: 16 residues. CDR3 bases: TGCGCCAGCAGCTTGGCTTCAGGGGGCGCGGAAGAGACCCAGTACTTC. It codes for CASSLASGGAEETQYF.

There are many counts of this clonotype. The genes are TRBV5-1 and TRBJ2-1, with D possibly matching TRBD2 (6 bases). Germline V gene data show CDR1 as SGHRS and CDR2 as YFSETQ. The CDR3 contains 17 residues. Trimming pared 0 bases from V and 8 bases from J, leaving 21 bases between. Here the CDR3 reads CASSLAGATFPGDEQFF. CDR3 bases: TGCGCCAGCAGCTTGGCCGGCGCGACTTTCCCGGGGGATGAGCAGTTCTTC.

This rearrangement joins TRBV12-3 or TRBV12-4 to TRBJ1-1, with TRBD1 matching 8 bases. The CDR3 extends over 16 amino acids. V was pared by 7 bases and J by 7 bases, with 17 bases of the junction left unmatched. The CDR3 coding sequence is TGTGCCAGCAACCCATTGAGGCCAGGGGGCGCGGATGAAGCTTTCTTT. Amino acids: CASNPLRPGGADEAFF.

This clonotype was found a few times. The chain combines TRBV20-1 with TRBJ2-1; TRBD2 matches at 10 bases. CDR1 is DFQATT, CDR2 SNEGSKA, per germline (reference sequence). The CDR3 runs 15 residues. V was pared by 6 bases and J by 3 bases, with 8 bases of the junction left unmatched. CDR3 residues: CSAPALAGDYNEQFF. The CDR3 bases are TGCAGTGCCCCTGCTCTAGCGGGAGACTACAATGAGCAGTTCTTC.

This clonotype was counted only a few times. This CDR3 is CASSQELGQGNNEQFF. DNA for the CDR3: TGTGCCAGCAGCCAAGAATTGGGACAGGGAAACAATGAGCAGTTCTTC. This chain links TRBV14 with TRBJ2-1; 9 bases align to TRBD1. V was pared by 0 bases and J by 5 bases, with 5 bases of the junction left unmatched. Germline V gives CDR1 SGHDN, CDR2 FVKESK. This CDR3 comprises 16 residues.

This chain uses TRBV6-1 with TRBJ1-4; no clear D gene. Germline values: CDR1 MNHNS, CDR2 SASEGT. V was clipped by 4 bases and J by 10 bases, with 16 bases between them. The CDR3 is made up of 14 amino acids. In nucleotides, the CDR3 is TGTGCCAGCAGTGTAGCCAACGCAAACGGAAAACTGTTTTTT. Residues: CASSVANANGKLFF.

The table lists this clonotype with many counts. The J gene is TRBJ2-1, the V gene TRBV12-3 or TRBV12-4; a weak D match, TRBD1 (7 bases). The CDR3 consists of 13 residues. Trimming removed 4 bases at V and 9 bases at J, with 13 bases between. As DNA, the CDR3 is TGTGCCAGCAGTTCAGGGGGGCAAAGTGAGCAGTTCTTC. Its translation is CASSSGGQSEQFF.

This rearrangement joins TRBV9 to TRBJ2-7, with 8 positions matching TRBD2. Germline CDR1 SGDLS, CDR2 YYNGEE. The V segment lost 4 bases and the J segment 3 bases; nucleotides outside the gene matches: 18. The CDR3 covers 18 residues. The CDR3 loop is CASSHPPGAGGDFYEQYF. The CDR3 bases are TGTGCCAGCAGCCACCCGCCGGGGGCGGGGGGTGACTTCTACGAGCAGTACTTC.

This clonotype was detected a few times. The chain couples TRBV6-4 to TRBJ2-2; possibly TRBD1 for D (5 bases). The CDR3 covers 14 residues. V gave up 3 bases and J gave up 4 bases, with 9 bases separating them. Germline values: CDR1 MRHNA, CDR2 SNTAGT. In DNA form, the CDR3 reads TGTGCCAGCAGTGATCAGGGCGCCACCGGGGAGCTGTTTTTT. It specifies CASSDQGATGELFF.

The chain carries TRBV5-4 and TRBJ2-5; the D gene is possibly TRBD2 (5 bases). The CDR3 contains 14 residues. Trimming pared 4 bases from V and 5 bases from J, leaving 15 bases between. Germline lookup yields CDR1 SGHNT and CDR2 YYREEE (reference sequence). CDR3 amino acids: CASSDAGFRETQYF. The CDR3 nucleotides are TGTGCCAGCAGCGACGCGGGTTTTCGGGAGACCCAGTACTTC. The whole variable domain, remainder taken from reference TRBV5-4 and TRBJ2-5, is ETGVTQSPTHLIKTRGQQVTLRCSSQSGHNTVSWYQQALGQGPQFIFQYYREEENGRGNFPPRFSGLQFPNYSSELNVNALELDDSALYLCASSDAGFRETQYFGPGTRLLVL.

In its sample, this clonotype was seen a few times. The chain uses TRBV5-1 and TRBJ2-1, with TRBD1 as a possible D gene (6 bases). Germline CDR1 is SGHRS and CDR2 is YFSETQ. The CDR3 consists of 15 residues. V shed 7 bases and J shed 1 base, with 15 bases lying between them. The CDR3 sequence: CASGDRGTSYNEQFF. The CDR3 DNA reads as TGCGCCAGCGGGGATAGGGGGACGTCCTACAATGAGCAGTTCTTC.

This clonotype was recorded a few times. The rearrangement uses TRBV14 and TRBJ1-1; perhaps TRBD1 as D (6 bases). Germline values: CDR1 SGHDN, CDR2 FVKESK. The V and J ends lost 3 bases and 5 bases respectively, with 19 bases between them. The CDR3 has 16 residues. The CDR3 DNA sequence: TGTGCCAGCAGCCAGGGGGGCAGCCGAATGGGTACTGAAGCTTTCTTT. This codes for CASSQGGSRMGTEAFF. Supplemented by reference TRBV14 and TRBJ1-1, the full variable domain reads EAGVTQFPSHSVIEKGQTVTLRCDPISGHDNLYWYRRVMGKEIKFLLHFVKESKQDESGMPNNRFLAERTGGTYSTLKVQPAELEDSGVYFCASSQGGSRMGTEAFFGQGTRLTVV.